The clone carrying this T cell receptor beta chain occurred a few times. The junction had 10 bases not matched to a gene; V was cut back by 4 bases and J by 2 bases. The CDR3 runs to 16 residues. The germline V gene encodes CDR1 DFQATT and CDR2 SNEGSKA (reference sequence). This entry belongs to a study of T-cell reconstitution after alpha-beta-depleted transplantation in children. As it was prepared, the TCRbeta library received unique molecular identifiers. TCRdb re-analysed the PCR reads in MiXCR, keeping a single row per CDR3 protein. Of approximately 390,000 distinct CDR3 sequences detected, 11% appear once; the ten largest clones hold about 5%.

V usage is TRBV20-1 and J usage is TRBJ2-3; 9 bases map to TRBD2. The TCR comes from a human donor who donated a stem cell graft to a child with acute myeloid leukemia. The sample in question was PBMCs from the stem cell graft donor, obtained from the stem cell graft. This chain's CDR3 is CSATGGVAGATDTQYF. The CDR3 DNA is TGCAGTGCTACAGGAGGCGTAGCGGGGGCCACAGATACGCAGTATTTT.